The clone carrying this T cell receptor (beta chain) appeared many times. V trimming: 4 bases; J trimming: 6 bases; junction bases outside the gene matches: 8. Germline loops: CDR1 SGHRS, CDR2 YFSETQ. The CDR3 length is 16 residues. CD4+ or CD8+ T cells, around 940,000 per library, were used for sorted libraries. TCRdb re-analysed the 5' RACE reads in MiXCR, keeping a single row per CDR3 protein. In the table there are fewer than 40,000 distinct CDR3 sequences, under 6.5% of which are singletons. The data are from a study of neurological immune-mediated disorders. Sequencing input: CD4+ T cells from blood. The TCR sequence derives from a woman aged 50 to 65 in good health. The J gene is TRBJ2-3, the V gene TRBV5-1; TRBD2 matches 13 bases. CDR3 amino acids: CASSAGTSGTLDTQYF. The CDR3 coding sequence is TGCGCCAGCAGCGCTGGGACTAGCGGGACTTTGGATACGCAGTATTTT.